The 13 T cell receptor beta chains listed next were all sequenced from one sample in a study of CD8 T cells in Susac syndrome. A quantity of about 0.45 to 1 ug RNA underwent reverse transcription using random hexamers. Via MiXCR, TCRdb re-called the immunoSEQ multiplex PCR reads, giving one row per CDR3 protein. This sample has some 130,000 distinct CDR3 sequences, with roughly 94% found just once. The sequenced sample consisted of CD4+ T cells from PBMCs. The receptors derive from a human donor with multiple sclerosis.

CDR3 amino acids: CASSLMGSPLHF. The CDR3 region has the DNA TGTGCCAGCAGCCTGATGGGTTCACCCCTCCACTTT. The J gene is TRBJ1-6, the V gene TRBV7-2; no definite D call. The CDR3 consists of 12 residues. V lost 5 bases and J lost 9, with 8 bases in between. Germline V gene data show CDR1 as SGHTA and CDR2 as FQGNSA.

This sequence joins TRBV27 and TRBJ2-1; weak D call: TRBD1 (5 bases). CDR3 size: 13 residues. From germline, CDR1 is MNHEY and CDR2 SMNVEV (reference sequence). Trimming left V 3 bases short and J 12 bases short, with 15 bases between. This chain's CDR3 is CASSLAGQISQFF. The DNA of the CDR3 is TGTGCCAGCAGTTTGGCTGGACAAATATCGCAGTTCTTC.

The sample holds one count of this clonotype. V is TRBV29-1 and J is TRBJ2-1; the D is unclear. The V end lost 1 base, the J end lost 0 bases, and 7 bases lay between the germline ends. Per the germline V gene, CDR1 is SQVTM and CDR2 is ANQGSEA. The CDR3 length is 14 residues. The CDR3 reads CSVEAVNSYNEQFF. DNA of the CDR3: TGCAGCGTTGAAGCGGTGAACTCCTACAATGAGCAGTTCTTC.

The chain has TRBV7-3 and TRBJ2-2, with 12 bases aligning to TRBD1. Trimming at V came to 3 bases and at J to 6 bases, leaving 5 bases not matched to a gene. The CDR3 totals 16 residues. Germline V gene sequence: CDR1 SGHTA, CDR2 FQGTGA. The CDR3 loop reads CASSFGTGGASGELFF. DNA for the CDR3: TGTGCCAGCAGCTTCGGGACAGGGGGCGCCTCCGGGGAGCTGTTTTTT.

The V gene is TRBV5-1, the J gene TRBJ1-4; D uncertain. Per germline, CDR1 SGHRS and CDR2 YFSETQ. V dropped 0 bases and J dropped 3 bases, with 9 bases sitting between them. The CDR3 spans 15 residues. The CDR3: CASSLAPGANEKLFF. The CDR3 DNA reads as TGCGCCAGCAGCTTGGCCCCGGGAGCTAATGAAAAACTGTTTTTT.

The rearrangement links TRBV29-1 to TRBJ2-7; TRBD2 matches 8 bases. The CDR3 has 16 residues. Germline values: CDR1 SQVTM, CDR2 ANQGSEA. V dropped 2 bases and J dropped 1; count of bases not matched to a gene: 10. CDR3 sequence: CSVERYSGGDSYEQYF. The DNA of the CDR3 is TGCAGCGTTGAACGGTATTCGGGGGGGGATTCCTACGAGCAGTACTTC.

V and J are TRBV7-3 and TRBJ1-6; D is undetermined. This CDR3 comprises 13 residues. V lost 5 bases to trimming and J lost 9 bases, with 11 bases between them. Germline-derived CDR1 and CDR2 are SGHTA and FQGTGA. The CDR3 protein is CASSDLAGSPLHF. The CDR3 bases are TGTGCCAGCAGCGACCTGGCAGGTTCACCCCTCCACTTT.

The V call is TRBV12-3 or TRBV12-4, the J call TRBJ1-5, with D unresolved. This CDR3 contains 13 residues. Trimming took 3 bases from V and 5 from J, leaving 8 bases between them. CDR3 residues: CASSLADDQPQHF. The CDR3 nucleotides read TGTGCCAGCAGTTTGGCCGATGATCAGCCCCAGCATTTT.

This rearrangement joins TRBV7-2 to TRBJ2-7; the match to TRBD1 covers 7 bases. V lost 7 bases, J lost 6 bases, and 12 bases stayed unmatched. The CDR3 covers 14 residues. Per the germline V gene, CDR1 is SGHTA and CDR2 is FQGNSA. CDR3 sequence: CASTMGAGGGEQYF. CDR3 sequence (DNA): TGTGCCAGCACCATGGGGGCAGGGGGTGGCGAGCAGTACTTC. The full variable domain, in which reference TRBV7-2 and TRBJ2-7 provide the parts outside the CDR3, is GAGVSQSPSNKVTEKGKDVELRCDPISGHTALYWYRQSLGQGLEFLIYFQGNSAPDKSGLPSDRFSAERTGGSVSTLTIQRTQQEDSAVYLCASTMGAGGGEQYFGPGTRLTVT.

The J gene is TRBJ1-4, the V gene TRBV13, with 7 bases that match TRBD1. Germline CDR1 reads PRHDT; CDR2 reads FYEKMQ (reference sequence). The CDR3 spans 15 residues. With V trimmed by 0 bases and J by 5 bases, 3 bases remained unmatched. Written as DNA, the CDR3 is TGTGCCAGCAGCTTAGGGGACAGGAGGAATGAAAAACTGTTTTTT. As protein: CASSLGDRRNEKLFF.

In DNA, the CDR3 is TGTGCCTGGACCTCCCTAGGGACTGAAGCTTTCTTT. It yields the protein CAWTSLGTEAFF. J is TRBJ1-1 and V is TRBV30, with D unresolved. This CDR3 is built from 12 residues. The V gene lost 4 bases and the J gene lost 5 bases, with 11 bases spanning the gap. Germline CDR1 GTSNPN, CDR2 SVGIG (reference sequence).

This clonotype showed up just a few times. The gene calls are TRBV12-3 or TRBV12-4 and TRBJ2-2; D call uncertain. Trimming shortened V by 2 bases and J by 6 bases, and 4 bases separated the two germline ends. The length of the CDR3 is 12 residues. CDR3: CASSLHPGELFF. The CDR3 bases are TGTGCCAGCAGTTTACATCCCGGGGAGCTGTTTTTT.

Only a few counts were recorded for this clonotype. V gene TRBV20-1 combines with J gene TRBJ1-1; 9 nucleotides match TRBD1. The CDR3 contains 12 residues. Germline V CDR1 and CDR2: DFQATT, SNEGSKA (reference sequence). V lost 6 bases, J lost 5 bases, and 4 bases stayed unmatched. CDR3 sequence: CSAPGQGTEAFF. The CDR3 bases are TGCAGTGCCCCGGGACAGGGAACTGAAGCTTTCTTT.